Shown below are 9 T cell receptor beta chains from a single sample sequenced in a study of T cells in Graves' hyperthyroidism and ophthalmopathy. TCR beta CDR3 regions were amplified from RNA transcripts. The HTBI set primed first-round TCR CDR3 RT-PCR. TCRdb reprocessed the multiplex PCR reads with MiXCR, giving one entry per CDR3 protein. The sample lists roughly 840,000 distinct CDR3 sequences; approximately 40% were seen once. Sequencing was done on a sample of blood. The receptors were gathered from a man between 18 and 35 years old with Graves' hyperthyroidism.

This clonotype was recorded at least ten times. Here the CDR3 DNA reads TGTGCCAGCAGCCCTCCCTGGGACTATGGCTACACCTTC. It specifies CASSPPWDYGYTF. The V gene is TRBV7-2, the J gene TRBJ1-2, with D hard to call. Germline values: CDR1 SGHTA, CDR2 FQGNSA. CDR3 length equals 13 residues. V shed 5 bases and J shed 3 bases, with 10 bases lying between them.

There are many counts of this clonotype. This sequence joins TRBV29-1 and TRBJ1-2; 9 nucleotides agree with TRBD1. Germline CDR1 and CDR2: SQVTM and ANQGSEA. This CDR3 spans 12 amino acids. The V gene end was trimmed by 4 bases and the J gene end by 5 bases; junction bases not matched to a gene: 2. CDR3 sequence reads: CSVAGTGYGYTF. The CDR3 nucleotides read TGCAGCGTTGCCGGGACAGGGTATGGCTACACCTTC.

This clonotype came up a few times. CDR3 in amino acids: CASSMGLYTEAFF. For the CDR3, the DNA is TGTGCCAGTAGTATGGGGCTGTACACTGAAGCTTTCTTT. The gene calls are TRBV19 and TRBJ1-1; D may be TRBD1 (5 bases). This CDR3 is built from 13 residues. V was clipped by 3 bases and J by 3 bases, with 8 bases between them. Germline assignment: CDR1 LNHDA and CDR2 SQIVND (reference sequence).

Concerning this clonotype itself: At one of its ends the junction is not consistent with the germline gene, which may arise from a read error. This chain uses TRBV11-3 with TRBJ2-7, with TRBD2 matching 11 bases. The CDR3 has 18 residues. CDR1 is SGHNT, CDR2 YENEEA, per germline. This CDR3 is CASSQDIPASGRMYEQYF. The CDR3 bases are TGCGCCAGCAGCCAAGATATCCCGGCTAGCGGGAGGATGTACGAGCAGTACTTC.

This clonotype was counted between two and nine times. The chain uses TRBV2 and TRBJ2-2; tentative D call: TRBD1 (6 bases). V was shortened by 7 bases and J by 8 bases, with 17 bases between the two germline ends. This CDR3 has 14 amino acids. Germline lookup yields CDR1 SNHLY and CDR2 FYNNEI. CDR3 DNA sequence: TGTGCCAGCACCCAGGACAGTTCTGTTGGGGAGCTGTTTTTT. Protein product: CASTQDSSVGELFF.

This clonotype was observed at least ten times. The rearrangement uses TRBV10-1 and TRBJ2-5; possibly TRBD1 for D (6 bases). This CDR3 has 14 residues. V was pared by 2 bases and J by 5 bases, with 12 bases between. Germline lookup yields CDR1 WNHNN and CDR2 SYGVQD (reference sequence). The CDR3 loop reads CASSENRDSETQYF. Written as DNA, the CDR3 is TGCGCCAGCAGTGAGAACAGGGATTCGGAGACCCAGTACTTC.

The chain has TRBV12-3 or TRBV12-4 and TRBJ2-5, with 13 positions matching TRBD2. The CDR3 is made up of 18 amino acids. Germline trimming cut 2 bases from V and 1 base from J; bases unmatched to any gene: 7. The DNA of the CDR3 is TGTGCCAGCAGTTTATGGACTAGCGGGGGCCGTCGCCAAGAGACCCAGTACTTC. Protein: CASSLWTSGGRRQETQYF.

This clonotype came up a few times. As DNA, the CDR3 is TGTGCCAGCAGCGTAGCTCAGGGAGCCTACGAGCAGTACTTC. Its protein is CASSVAQGAYEQYF. The rearrangement links TRBV9 to TRBJ2-7, with D perhaps TRBD1 or TRBD2 (5 bases each). CDR1 and CDR2 from the germline V gene are SGDLS and YYNGEE. This CDR3 has 14 amino acids. The germline V and J ends were trimmed by 0 bases and 2 bases, with 9 bases remaining between them.

The chain is built from TRBV5-6 and TRBJ2-2; D not certain. In germline, CDR1 is SGHDT, CDR2 YYEEEE. This CDR3 has 16 residues. V was pared by 6 bases and J by 2 bases, with 17 bases between. CDR3 DNA: TGTGCCAGCACCCGGCCGGACGGCCTTAACACCGGGGAGCTGTTTTTT. Translation: CASTRPDGLNTGELFF.